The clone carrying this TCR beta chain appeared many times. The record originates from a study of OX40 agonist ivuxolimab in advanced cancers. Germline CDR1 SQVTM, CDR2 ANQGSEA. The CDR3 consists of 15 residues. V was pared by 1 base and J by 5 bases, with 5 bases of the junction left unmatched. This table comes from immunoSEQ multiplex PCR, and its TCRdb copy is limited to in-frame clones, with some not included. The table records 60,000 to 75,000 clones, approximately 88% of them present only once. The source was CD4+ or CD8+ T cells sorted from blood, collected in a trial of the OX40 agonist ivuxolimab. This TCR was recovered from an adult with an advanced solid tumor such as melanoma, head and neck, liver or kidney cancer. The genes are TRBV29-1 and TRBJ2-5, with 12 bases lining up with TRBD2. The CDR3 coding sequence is TGCAGCGTTGAAGTACTAGCGGGGGGAGTGGAGACCCAGTACTTC. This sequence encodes CSVEVLAGGVETQYF. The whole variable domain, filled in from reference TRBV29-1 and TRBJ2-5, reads SAVISQKPSRDICQRGTSLTIQCQVDSQVTMMFWYRQQPGQSLTLIATANQGSEATYESGFVIDKFPISRPNLTFSTLTVSNMSPEDSSIYLCSVEVLAGGVETQYFGPGTRLLVL.